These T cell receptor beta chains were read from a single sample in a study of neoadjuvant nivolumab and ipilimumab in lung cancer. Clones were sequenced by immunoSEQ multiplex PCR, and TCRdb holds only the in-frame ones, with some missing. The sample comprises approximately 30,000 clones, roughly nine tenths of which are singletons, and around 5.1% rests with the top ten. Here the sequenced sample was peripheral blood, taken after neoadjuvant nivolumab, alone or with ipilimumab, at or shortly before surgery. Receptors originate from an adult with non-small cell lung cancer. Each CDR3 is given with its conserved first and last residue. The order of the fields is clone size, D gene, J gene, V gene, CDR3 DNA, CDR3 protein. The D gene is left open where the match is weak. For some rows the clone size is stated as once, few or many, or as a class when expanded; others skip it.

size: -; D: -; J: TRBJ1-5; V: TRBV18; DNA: TGTGCCAGCTCACCGCCGATTAGCAATCAGCCCCAGCATTTT; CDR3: CASSPPISNQPQHF
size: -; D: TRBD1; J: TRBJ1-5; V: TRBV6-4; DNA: TGTGCCAGCAGTGAGGTAGGGGGCTTTAGGCAGCCCCAGCATTTT; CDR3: CASSEVGGFRQPQHF
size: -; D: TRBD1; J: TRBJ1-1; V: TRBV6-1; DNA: TGTGCCAGCAGACTGGACAGGTACGTTATTGAAGCTTTCTTT; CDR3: CASRLDRYVIEAFF
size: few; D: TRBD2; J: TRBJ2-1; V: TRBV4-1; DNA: TGCGCCAGCAGTCGAGGCGGGGGGGCCGACAATGAGCAGTTCTTC; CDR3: CASSRGGGADNEQFF
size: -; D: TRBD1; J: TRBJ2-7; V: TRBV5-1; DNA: TGCGCCAGCACACGACCGGGACAGGGCTACGAGCAGTACTTC; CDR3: CASTRPGQGYEQYF
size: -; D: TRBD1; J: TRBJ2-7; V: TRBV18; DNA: TGTGCCAGCTCAACCGGGACAGGGGAATACGAGCAGTACTTC; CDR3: CASSTGTGEYEQYF
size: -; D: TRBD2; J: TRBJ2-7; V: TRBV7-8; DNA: TGTGCCAGCAGCTCATCGGGGGGTACCTATGGCGAGCAGTACTTC; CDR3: CASSSSGGTYGEQYF
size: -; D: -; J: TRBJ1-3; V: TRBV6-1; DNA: TGTGCCAGCAGCCCCACAGGATTGGGAAACACCATATATTTT; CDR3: CASSPTGLGNTIYF
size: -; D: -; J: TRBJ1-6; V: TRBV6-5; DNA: TGTGCCAGCAGTGACAGGTGGACAAATTCACCCCTCCACTTT; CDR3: CASSDRWTNSPLHF
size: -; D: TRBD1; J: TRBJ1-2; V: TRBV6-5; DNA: TGTGCCAGCAGTTACAGGGACAGGGGAAGTGGCTACACCTTC; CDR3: CASSYRDRGSGYTF
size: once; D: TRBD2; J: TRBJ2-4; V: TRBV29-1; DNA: TGCAGCGTTGGCGTAGCGGGAATGAAAAACATTCAGTACTTC; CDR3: CSVGVAGMKNIQYF
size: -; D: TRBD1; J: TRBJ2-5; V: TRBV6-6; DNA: TGTGCCAGCACCTACAGGGGGTACCAAGAGACCCAGTACTTC; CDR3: CASTYRGYQETQYF
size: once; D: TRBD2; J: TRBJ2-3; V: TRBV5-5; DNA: TGTGCCAGCAGCTTAGGAACTAGCGGGGGGACAGATACGCAGTATTTT; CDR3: CASSLGTSGGTDTQYF
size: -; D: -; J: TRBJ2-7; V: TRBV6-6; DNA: TGTGCCAGCAGTTATCGAACAGCCCGCGTCGACGAGCAGTACTTC; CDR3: CASSYRTARVDEQYF
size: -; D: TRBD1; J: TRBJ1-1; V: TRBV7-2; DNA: TGTGCCAGCAGCTCCCGGGACAGGGGGGGGGCTGAAGCTTTCTTT; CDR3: CASSSRDRGGAEAFF
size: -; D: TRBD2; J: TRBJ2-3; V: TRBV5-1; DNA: TGCGCCAGCAGCTTGGAGACTAGCGGCACAGATACGCAGTATTTT; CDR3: CASSLETSGTDTQYF
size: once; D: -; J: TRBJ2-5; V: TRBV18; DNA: TGTGCCAGCTCACAGACCTATTCTCAAGAGACCCAGTACTTC; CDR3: CASSQTYSQETQYF
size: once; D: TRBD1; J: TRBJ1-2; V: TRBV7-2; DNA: TGTGCCAGCAGCTTTGATACCGGGACAGGGGGCGCTGGCTACACCTTC; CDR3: CASSFDTGTGGAGYTF
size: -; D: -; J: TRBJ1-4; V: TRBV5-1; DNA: TGCGCCAGCAGCGACGCAACTAATGAAAAACTGTTTTTT; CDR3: CASSDATNEKLFF
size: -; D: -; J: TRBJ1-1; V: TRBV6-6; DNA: TGTGCCAGCAGTTACTCGATACTGGGCACTGAAGCTTTCTTT; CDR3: CASSYSILGTEAFF
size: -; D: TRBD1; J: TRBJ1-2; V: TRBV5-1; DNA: TGCGCCAGCAGCTTACAGGGGAACTATGGCTACACCTTC; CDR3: CASSLQGNYGYTF
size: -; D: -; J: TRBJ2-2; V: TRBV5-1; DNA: TGCGCCAGCAAGAGAGAAAGCGGGTCCACTACCGGGGAGCTGTTTTTT; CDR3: CASKRESGSTTGELFF
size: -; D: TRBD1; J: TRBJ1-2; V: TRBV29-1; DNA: TGCAGCGCCAGGACAGGCCCCGACTATGGCTACACCTTC; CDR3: CSARTGPDYGYTF
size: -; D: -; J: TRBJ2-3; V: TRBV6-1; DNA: TGTGCCAGCGGTTTACAGGATACGCAGTATTTT; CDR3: CASGLQDTQYF
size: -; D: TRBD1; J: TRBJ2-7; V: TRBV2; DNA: TGTGCCAGCAAGGGGGCTCTGCAGCAGTACTTC; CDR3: CASKGALQQYF
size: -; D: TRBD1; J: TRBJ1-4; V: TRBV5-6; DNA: TGTGCCAGCTACCGGTCAAACAGGGGGTTTGAAAAACTGTTTTTT; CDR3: CASYRSNRGFEKLFF
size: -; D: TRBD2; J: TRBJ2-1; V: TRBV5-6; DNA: TGTGCCAGCATAAGCGGGGGGGCTGTCTCCTACAATGAGCAGTTCTTC; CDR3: CASISGGAVSYNEQFF
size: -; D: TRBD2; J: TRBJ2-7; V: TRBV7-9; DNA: TGTGCCAGCAGCTTAGCGGGCGGGGGGCTCTACGAGCAGTACTTC; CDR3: CASSLAGGGLYEQYF
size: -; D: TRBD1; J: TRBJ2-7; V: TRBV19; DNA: TGTGCCAGTAGAAATACCCGACAGGGGGCCTACGAGCAGTACTTC; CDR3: CASRNTRQGAYEQYF
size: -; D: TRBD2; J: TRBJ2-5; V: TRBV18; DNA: TGTGCCAGCTCACCAGCGGCGGGGGGCCAAGAGACCCAGTACTTC; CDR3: CASSPAAGGQETQYF
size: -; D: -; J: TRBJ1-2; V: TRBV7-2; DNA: TGTGCCAGCAGTCCTGCGGGTGTCCGGTATGGCTACACCTTC; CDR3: CASSPAGVRYGYTF
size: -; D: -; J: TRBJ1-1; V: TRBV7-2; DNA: TGTGCCAGCAGGTGGGGTTCGAACACTGAAGCTTTCTTT; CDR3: CASRWGSNTEAFF
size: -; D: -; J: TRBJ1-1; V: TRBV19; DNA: TGTGCCACCCAGGGCGGGTTAATGAACACTGAAGCTTTCTTT; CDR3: CATQGGLMNTEAFF
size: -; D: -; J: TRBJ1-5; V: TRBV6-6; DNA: TGTGCCAGCAGTTACCACAATAGCAATCAGCCCCAGCATTTT; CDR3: CASSYHNSNQPQHF
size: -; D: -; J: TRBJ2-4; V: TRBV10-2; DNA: TGCGCCAGTGAGTACAGTATTGGCGAAAACATTCAGTACTTC; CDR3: CASEYSIGENIQYF
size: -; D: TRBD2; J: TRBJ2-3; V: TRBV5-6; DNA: TGTGCCAGCAGCTTGCCGAGCGGGGGGGCCTTGGATACGCAGTATTTT; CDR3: CASSLPSGGALDTQYF
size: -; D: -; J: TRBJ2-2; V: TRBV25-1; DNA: TGTGCCAGCGGGGCCTGGACCGGGGAGCTGTTTTTT; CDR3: CASGAWTGELFF
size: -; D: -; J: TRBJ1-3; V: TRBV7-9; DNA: TGTGCCAGCAGCCCCCCACCCCGGATAGGAAACACCATATATTTT; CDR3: CASSPPPRIGNTIYF
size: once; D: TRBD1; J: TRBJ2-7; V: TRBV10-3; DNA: TGTGCCATCAGTGGATCCGGGACAGTCTCCTACGAGCAGTACTTC; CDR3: CAISGSGTVSYEQYF
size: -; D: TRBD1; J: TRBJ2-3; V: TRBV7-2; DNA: TGTGCCAGCAGCCTAGACAGGGGGACAGATACGCAGTATTTT; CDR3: CASSLDRGTDTQYF
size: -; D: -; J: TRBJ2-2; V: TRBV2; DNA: TGTGCCAGCACCGAATGGAGTACCGGGGAGCTGTTTTTT; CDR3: CASTEWSTGELFF
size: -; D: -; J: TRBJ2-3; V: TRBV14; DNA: TGTGCCAGCAGTTTTCCTGGGGCCGGAACGCAGTATTTT; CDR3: CASSFPGAGTQYF
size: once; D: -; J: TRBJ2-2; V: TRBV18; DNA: TGTGCCAGCTCACCACGGGAGGCCGGGGAGCTGTTTTTT; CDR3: CASSPREAGELFF